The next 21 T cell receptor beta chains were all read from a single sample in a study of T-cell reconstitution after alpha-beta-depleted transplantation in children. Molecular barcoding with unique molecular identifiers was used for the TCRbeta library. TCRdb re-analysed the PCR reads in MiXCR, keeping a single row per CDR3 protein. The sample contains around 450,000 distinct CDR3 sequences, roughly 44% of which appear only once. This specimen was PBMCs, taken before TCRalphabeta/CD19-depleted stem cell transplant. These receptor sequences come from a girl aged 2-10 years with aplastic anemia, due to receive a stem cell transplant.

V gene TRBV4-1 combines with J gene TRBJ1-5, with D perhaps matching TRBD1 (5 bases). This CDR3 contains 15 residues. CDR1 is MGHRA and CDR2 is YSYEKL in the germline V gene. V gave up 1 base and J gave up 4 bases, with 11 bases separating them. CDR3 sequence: CASSQAYQGNQPQHF. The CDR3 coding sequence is TGCGCCAGCAGCCAAGCCTACCAGGGTAATCAGCCCCAGCATTTT.

CDR3 sequence reads: CASSLPSGSYNEQFF. CDR3 coding DNA: TGTGCCAGCAGCTTACCTAGCGGGAGTTACAATGAGCAGTTCTTC. The chain uses TRBV5-6 and TRBJ2-1; 10 bases are a match to TRBD2. The CDR3 sequence is 15 residues long. V dropped 2 bases and J dropped 4; count of bases not matched to a gene: 3. In germline, CDR1 is SGHDT, CDR2 YYEEEE.

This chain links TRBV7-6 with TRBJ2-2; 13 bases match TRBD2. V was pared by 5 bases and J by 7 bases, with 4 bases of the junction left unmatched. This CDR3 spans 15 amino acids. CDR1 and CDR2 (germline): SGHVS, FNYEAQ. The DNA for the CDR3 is TGTGCCAGCAGCCGGACTAGCGGGGGTGGCGGGGAGCTGTTTTTT. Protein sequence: CASSRTSGGGGELFF.

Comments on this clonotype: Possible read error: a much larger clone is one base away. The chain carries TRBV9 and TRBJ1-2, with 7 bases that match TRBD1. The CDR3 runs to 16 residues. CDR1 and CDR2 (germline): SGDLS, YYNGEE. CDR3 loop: CASSGYRDSGDNGDTF. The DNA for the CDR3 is TGTGCCAGCAGCGGATACCGGGACAGCGGGGATAATGGCGACACCTTC.

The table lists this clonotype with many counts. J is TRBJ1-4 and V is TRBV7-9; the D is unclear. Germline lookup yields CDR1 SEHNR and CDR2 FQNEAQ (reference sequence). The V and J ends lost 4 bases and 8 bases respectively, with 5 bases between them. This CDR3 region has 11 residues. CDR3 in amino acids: CASSYQEKLFF. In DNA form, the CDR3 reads TGTGCCAGCAGCTACCAGGAAAAACTGTTTTTT.

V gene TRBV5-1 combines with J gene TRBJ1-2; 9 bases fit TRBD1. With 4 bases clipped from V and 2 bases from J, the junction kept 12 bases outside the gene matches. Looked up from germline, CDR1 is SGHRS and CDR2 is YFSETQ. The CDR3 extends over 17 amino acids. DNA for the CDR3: TGCGCCAGCAGCACAGCGACTAACAGGGGGCCCAACTATGGCTACACCTTC. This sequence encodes CASSTATNRGPNYGYTF.

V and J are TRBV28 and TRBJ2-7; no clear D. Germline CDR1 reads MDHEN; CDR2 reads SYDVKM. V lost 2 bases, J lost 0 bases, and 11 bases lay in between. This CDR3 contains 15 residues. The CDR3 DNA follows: TGTGCCAGCAGTTTAAGTATCCATAGCTCCTACGAGCAGTACTTC. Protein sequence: CASSLSIHSSYEQYF.

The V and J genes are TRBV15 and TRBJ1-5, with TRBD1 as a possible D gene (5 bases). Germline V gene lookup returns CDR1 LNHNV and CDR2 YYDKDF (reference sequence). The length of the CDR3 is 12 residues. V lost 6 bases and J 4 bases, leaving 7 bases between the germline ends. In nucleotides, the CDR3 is TGTGCCACCAGTGGGACGAATCAGCCCCAGCATTTT. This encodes CATSGTNQPQHF. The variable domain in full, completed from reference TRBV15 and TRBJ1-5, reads DAMVIQNPRYQVTQFGKPVTLSCSQTLNHNVMYWYQQKSSQAPKLLFHYYDKDFNNEADTPDNFQSRRPNTSFCFLDIRSPGLGDTAMYLCATSGTNQPQHFGDGTRLSIL.

CDR3: CASSGVTKNIQYF. The CDR3 DNA is TGTGCCAGCTCGGGAGTGACCAAAAACATTCAGTACTTC. The chain has TRBV2 and TRBJ2-4; D possibly corresponds to TRBD2 (6 bases). Trimming pared 8 bases from V and 2 bases from J, leaving 10 bases between. The CDR3 is 13 amino acids. Germline loops: CDR1 SNHLY, CDR2 FYNNEI.

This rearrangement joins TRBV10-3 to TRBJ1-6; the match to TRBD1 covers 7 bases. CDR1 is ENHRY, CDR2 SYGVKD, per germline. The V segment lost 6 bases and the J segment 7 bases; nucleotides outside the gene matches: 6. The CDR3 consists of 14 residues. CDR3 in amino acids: CAISSGTANSPLHF. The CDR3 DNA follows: TGTGCCATCAGCTCCGGGACAGCCAATTCACCCCTCCACTTT.

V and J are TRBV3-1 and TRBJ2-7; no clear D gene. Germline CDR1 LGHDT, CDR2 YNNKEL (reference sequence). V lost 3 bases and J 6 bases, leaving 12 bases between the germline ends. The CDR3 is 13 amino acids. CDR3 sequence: CASSHVSGSEQYF. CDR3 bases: TGTGCCAGCAGCCACGTGTCTGGGTCCGAGCAGTACTTC.

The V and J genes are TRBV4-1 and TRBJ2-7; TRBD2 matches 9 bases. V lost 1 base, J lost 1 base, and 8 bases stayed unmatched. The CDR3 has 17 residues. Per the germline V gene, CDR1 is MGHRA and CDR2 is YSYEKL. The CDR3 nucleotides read TGCGCCAGCAGCCAAGGTGATAGCGGGGGTCGGTCCTACGAGCAGTACTTC. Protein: CASSQGDSGGRSYEQYF.

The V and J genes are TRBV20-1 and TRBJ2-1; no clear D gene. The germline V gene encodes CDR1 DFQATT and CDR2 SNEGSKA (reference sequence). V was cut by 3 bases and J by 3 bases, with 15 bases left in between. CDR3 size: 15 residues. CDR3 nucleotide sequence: TGCAGTGCTAGCTTTCCCCAGGAAGGCTACAATGAGCAGTTCTTC. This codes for CSASFPQEGYNEQFF.

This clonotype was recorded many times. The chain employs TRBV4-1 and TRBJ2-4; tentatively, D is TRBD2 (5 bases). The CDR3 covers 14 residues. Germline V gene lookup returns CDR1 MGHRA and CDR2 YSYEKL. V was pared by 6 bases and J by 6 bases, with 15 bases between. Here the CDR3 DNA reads TGCGCCAGCAGTCTCACTCAAGAGGGAAACATTCAGTACTTC. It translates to CASSLTQEGNIQYF.

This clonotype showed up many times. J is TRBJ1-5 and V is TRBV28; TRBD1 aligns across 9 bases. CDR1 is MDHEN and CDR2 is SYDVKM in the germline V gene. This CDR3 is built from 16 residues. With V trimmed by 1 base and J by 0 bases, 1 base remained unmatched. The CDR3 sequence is CASSLSGQGSNQPQHF. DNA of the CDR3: TGTGCCAGCAGTTTATCGGGACAGGGTAGCAATCAGCCCCAGCATTTT.

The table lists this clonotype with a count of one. In DNA, the CDR3 is TGCAGTGCGTGGGACAGGGTTTCGACCGGGGAGCTGTTTTTT. Translation gives CSAWDRVSTGELFF. The chain uses TRBV20-1 and TRBJ2-2, with 9 bases fitting TRBD1. Germline V CDR1 and CDR2: DFQATT, SNEGSKA (reference sequence). This CDR3 spans 14 amino acids. Trimming took 6 bases from V and 5 from J; bases not matched to a gene: 7.

The CDR3 spells CASSLGAVGEQYF. As DNA, the CDR3 is TGCGCCAGCAGCTTGGGGGCAGTCGGCGAGCAGTACTTC. This rearrangement joins TRBV5-1 to TRBJ2-7, with D unresolved. The germline CDR1 and CDR2 sequences are SGHRS and YFSETQ. V was shortened by 0 bases and J by 6 bases, with 10 bases between the two germline ends. This CDR3 spans 13 amino acids.

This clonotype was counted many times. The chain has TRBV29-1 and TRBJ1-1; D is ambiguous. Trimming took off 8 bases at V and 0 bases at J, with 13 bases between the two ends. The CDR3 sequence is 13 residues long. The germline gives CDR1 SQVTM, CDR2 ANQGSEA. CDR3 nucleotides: TGCAGCTACCGGGAACTCATGAACACTGAAGCTTTCTTT. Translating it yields CSYRELMNTEAFF.

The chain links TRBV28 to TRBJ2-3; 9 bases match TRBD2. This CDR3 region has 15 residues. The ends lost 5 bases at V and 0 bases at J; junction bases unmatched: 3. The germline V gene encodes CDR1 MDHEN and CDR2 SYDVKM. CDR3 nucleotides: TGTGCCAGCAGTCGCGGGGGGGCGAGCACAGATACGCAGTATTTT. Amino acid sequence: CASSRGGASTDTQYF.

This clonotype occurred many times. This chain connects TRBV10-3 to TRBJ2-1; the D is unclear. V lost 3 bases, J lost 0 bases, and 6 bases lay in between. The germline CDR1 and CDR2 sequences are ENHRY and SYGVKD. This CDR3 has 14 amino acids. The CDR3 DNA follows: TGTGCCATCAGTGATCCAGGCTCCTACAATGAGCAGTTCTTC. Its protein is CAISDPGSYNEQFF.

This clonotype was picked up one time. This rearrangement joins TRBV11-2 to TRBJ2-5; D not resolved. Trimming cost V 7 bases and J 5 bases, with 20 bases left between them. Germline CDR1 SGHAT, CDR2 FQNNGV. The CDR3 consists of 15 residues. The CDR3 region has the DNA TGTGCCAGCAACCCGTCGACTTCCAGGCGGGAGACCCAGTACTTC. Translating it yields CASNPSTSRRETQYF.